Below are 22 T cell receptor beta chains sequenced from a single sample in a study of cytomegalovirus exposure and HLA in healthy donors. Researchers ran the PCR with 60 Vbeta and 13 Jbeta primers. Here immunoSEQ multiplex PCR was the method, and the copy in TCRdb shows in-frame clones only, minus some. This sample yields over 150,000 clones, of which 70% to 90% are seen a single time; 4.8% belongs to the top ten. Sequencing was carried out using PBMCs. These receptors all come from a girl aged 5-17 years in good health and CMV-seropositive.

The CDR3 DNA follows: TGTGCCAGCGGGGCAGGAAAGGCAATTGACGAGCAGTACTTC. Its translation is CASGAGKAIDEQYF. This sequence joins TRBV6-5 and TRBJ2-7, with D possibly being TRBD1 (5 bases). Germline V CDR1 and CDR2: MNHEY, SVGAGI. Trimming cost V 8 bases and J 5 bases, with 19 bases left between them. CDR3 length: 14 amino acids.

The V and J genes are TRBV7-8 and TRBJ2-7; perhaps TRBD1 as D (5 bases). V was trimmed by 5 bases and J by 5 bases, leaving 19 bases between them. Looked up from germline, CDR1 is SGHVS and CDR2 is FQNEAQ. This CDR3 contains 15 residues. CDR3 sequence (DNA): TGTGCCAGCAGCCCCAGGGCAGTTATCGTGGACGAGCAGTACTTC. Amino acid sequence: CASSPRAVIVDEQYF.

The chain uses TRBV2 and TRBJ2-7, with D perhaps matching TRBD2 (5 bases). The CDR3 extends over 12 amino acids. Trimming cost V 6 bases and J 5 bases, with 11 bases left between them. Germline CDR1 is SNHLY and CDR2 is FYNNEI. CDR3 amino acids: CASSGVLDEQYF. The CDR3 nucleotides are TGTGCCAGCAGCGGGGTGCTGGACGAGCAGTACTTC.

J is TRBJ2-7 and V is TRBV9; possibly TRBD1 for D (6 bases). Between the trimmed V and J ends, which lost 4 bases and 6 bases, there was a span of 14 bases. The CDR3 is 13 amino acids. Germline V CDR1 and CDR2: SGDLS, YYNGEE. The CDR3 reads CASSLGHGLEQYF. The CDR3 DNA reads TGTGCCAGCAGCCTGGGACATGGGCTCGAGCAGTACTTC.

The chain joins TRBV7-8 to TRBJ1-4, with D perhaps matching TRBD1 (6 bases). The CDR3 runs to 15 residues. V was cut by 1 base and J by 3 bases, with 9 bases left in between. The V gene's germline CDR1 is SGHVS and CDR2 FQNEAQ. The CDR3 here is CASSLDGQSNEKLFF. The CDR3 DNA sequence: TGTGCCAGCAGCTTAGATGGACAGTCTAATGAAAAACTGTTTTTT.

The chain is built from TRBV19 and TRBJ1-3; D is ambiguous. Trimming took 4 bases from V and 4 from J, leaving 11 bases between them. This CDR3 is built from 14 residues. Germline CDR1 reads LNHDA; CDR2 reads SQIVND (reference sequence). In DNA, the CDR3 is TGTGCCAGTAGTACCCGGGATCTCGGAAACACCATATATTTT. Translating it yields CASSTRDLGNTIYF.

The V call is TRBV7-9, the J call TRBJ1-2; D call uncertain. This CDR3 comprises 14 residues. The V gene lost 3 bases and the J gene lost 4 bases, with 12 bases spanning the gap. Germline V lookup: CDR1 SEHNR, CDR2 FQNEAQ (reference sequence). CDR3 protein: CASSFEGFGYGYTF. CDR3 in DNA: TGTGCCAGCAGCTTTGAGGGATTTGGCTATGGCTACACCTTC.

The rearrangement joins TRBV5-1 to TRBJ2-3; 14 nucleotides match TRBD2. The CDR3 sequence is 19 residues long. The V and J ends lost 4 bases and 3 bases, in that order; junction bases with no gene match: 13. Germline V CDR1 and CDR2: SGHRS, YFSETQ. CDR3: CASSAGLAGGSLGTDTQYF. In DNA, the CDR3 is TGCGCCAGCAGCGCCGGACTAGCGGGGGGTTCTCTCGGGACAGATACGCAGTATTTT.

The chain links TRBV28 to TRBJ1-6; TRBD1 matches at 7 bases. Germline assignment: CDR1 MDHEN and CDR2 SYDVKM. CDR3 size: 17 residues. Trimming at V came to 3 bases and at J to 9 bases, leaving 14 bases not matched to a gene. The CDR3 loop reads CASSFSSGGRGFSPLHF. Written as DNA, the CDR3 is TGTGCCAGCAGTTTCAGTTCGGGTGGCAGGGGGTTTTCACCCCTCCACTTT. The whole variable domain, filled in from reference TRBV28 and TRBJ1-6, reads DVKVTQSSRYLVKRTGEKVFLECVQDMDHENMFWYRQDPGLGLRLIYFSYDVKMKEKGDIPEGYSVSREKKERFSLILESASTNQTSMYLCASSFSSGGRGFSPLHFGNGTRLTVT.

This chain links TRBV9 with TRBJ2-3; TRBD2 aligns across 7 bases. The CDR3 length is 14 residues. Germline trimming cut 3 bases from V and 2 bases from J; bases unmatched to any gene: 3. Looked up from germline, CDR1 is SGDLS and CDR2 is YYNGEE. CDR3 loop: CASSARGDTDTQYF. The DNA for the CDR3 is TGTGCCAGCAGCGCCCGGGGGGACACAGATACGCAGTATTTT.

The chain uses TRBV9 and TRBJ1-2; TRBD1 matches at 7 bases. Germline V gene data show CDR1 as SGDLS and CDR2 as YYNGEE. CDR3 length equals 12 residues. J was trimmed by 3 bases and V by 6 bases; bases with no gene match: 2. CDR3 residues: CASKGAYYGYTF. The CDR3 nucleotides are TGTGCCAGCAAGGGGGCGTACTATGGCTACACCTTC.

The CDR3 coding sequence is TGTGCCAGCAGCTTTATCCGGGGCGGGGGACAGCAGTACTTC. Its translation is CASSFIRGGGQQYF. This chain uses TRBV11-3 with TRBJ2-7; TRBD2 matches 7 bases. With 3 bases clipped from V and 8 bases from J, the junction kept 10 bases outside the gene matches. Looked up from germline, CDR1 is SGHNT and CDR2 is YENEEA. The length of the CDR3 is 14 residues.

The chain employs TRBV7-8 and TRBJ2-7, with TRBD1 as a possible D gene (6 bases). Between the trimmed V and J ends, which lost 5 bases and 3 bases, there was a span of 14 bases. This CDR3 has 14 amino acids. Germline V gives CDR1 SGHVS, CDR2 FQNEAQ. The CDR3 region is CASSGYRALYEQYF. The CDR3, as DNA: TGTGCCAGCAGCGGTTACAGGGCTCTCTACGAGCAGTACTTC.

The V gene is TRBV4-1, the J gene TRBJ2-5; possibly TRBD1 for D (6 bases). In germline, CDR1 is MGHRA, CDR2 YSYEKL. The V gene lost 4 bases and the J gene lost 1 base, with 10 bases spanning the gap. The CDR3 loop spans 14 amino acids. The CDR3 DNA sequence: TGCGCCAGCAGCCCCGACAGGAGCCAAGAGACCCAGTACTTC. Protein: CASSPDRSQETQYF.

The chain couples TRBV6-5 to TRBJ1-2; D remains ambiguous. Between the trimmed V and J ends, which lost 5 bases and 13 bases, there was a span of 17 bases. The length of the CDR3 is 12 residues. CDR1 is MNHEY and CDR2 is SVGAGI in the germline V gene. This chain's CDR3 is CASSPSGRRGTF. Here the CDR3 DNA reads TGTGCCAGCAGTCCCTCCGGACGCCGGGGCACCTTC.

The rearrangement joins TRBV5-6 to TRBJ1-2, with D perhaps matching TRBD1 (6 bases). Germline CDR1 is SGHDT and CDR2 is YYEEEE. CDR3 length: 15 amino acids. Trimming removed 3 bases at V and 8 bases at J, with 20 bases between. The CDR3 here is CASSSLEGDFHGYTF. CDR3 bases: TGTGCCAGCAGCTCCCTAGAGGGGGATTTTCACGGCTACACCTTC. Full variable domain (rest looked up from reference TRBV5-6 and TRBJ1-2): DAGVTQSPTHLIKTRGQQVTLRCSPKSGHDTVSWYQQALGQGPQFIFQYYEEEERQRGNFPDRFSGHQFPNYSSELNVNALLLGDSALYLCASSSLEGDFHGYTFGSGTRLTVV.

This clone was recorded a few times. The chain recombines TRBV7-6 with TRBJ1-1, with D hard to call. The germline gives CDR1 SGHVS, CDR2 FNYEAQ. V gave up 0 bases and J gave up 1 base, with 3 bases separating them. CDR3 length: 13 amino acids. The CDR3 DNA is TGTGCCAGCAGCTTAGCGCGGAACACTGAAGCTTTCTTT. This sequence encodes CASSLARNTEAFF.

The chain recombines TRBV7-3 with TRBJ2-7; D perhaps matches TRBD1 (6 bases). The V end lost 5 bases, the J end lost 3 bases, and 14 bases lay between the germline ends. Germline CDR1 SGHTA, CDR2 FQGTGA. This CDR3 region has 14 residues. The CDR3 nucleotides are TGTGCCAGCAGCCTGGGACATCGGATCTACGAGCAGTACTTC. Protein: CASSLGHRIYEQYF.

The CDR3 DNA follows: TGTGCCTGGAGTGGGGGCGGGGACGTGGGCTACACCTTC. Its protein product is CAWSGGGDVGYTF. The chain combines TRBV30 with TRBJ1-2; possibly TRBD1 for D (5 bases). The germline CDR1 and CDR2 sequences are GTSNPN and SVGIG (reference sequence). The CDR3 runs to 13 residues. The V and J ends lost 1 base and 8 bases respectively, with 14 bases between them.

J is TRBJ2-7 and V is TRBV27; D gene unclear. Germline lookup yields CDR1 MNHEY and CDR2 SMNVEV (reference sequence). The CDR3 is made up of 12 amino acids. V lost 6 bases and J lost 0, with 6 bases in between. CDR3 amino acids: CASRGNSYEQYF. CDR3 nucleotide sequence: TGTGCCAGCAGGGGCAACTCCTACGAGCAGTACTTC.

J is TRBJ1-1 and V is TRBV9; 12 nucleotides line up with TRBD1. Trimming removed 3 bases from V and 11 bases from J; junction bases left unmatched: 11. Germline V lookup: CDR1 SGDLS, CDR2 YYNGEE. The CDR3 sequence is 15 residues long. CDR3 DNA: TGTGCCAGCAGCGCATCGGGACAGGGGGCCCTAATGGCTTTCTTT. It encodes CASSASGQGALMAFF.

This clone was counted a single time. J is TRBJ1-1 and V is TRBV2, with 9 bases matching TRBD1. The CDR3 extends over 13 amino acids. Germline-derived CDR1 and CDR2 are SNHLY and FYNNEI. V shed 6 bases, J shed 9 bases, and the junction held 8 bases outside the gene matches. This CDR3 is CASRTGGGSKAFF. The CDR3 nucleotides are TGTGCCAGCAGAACAGGGGGCGGCTCTAAAGCTTTCTTT.